One sample yielded the 24 T cell receptor beta chains listed below, sequenced in a study of cytomegalovirus exposure and HLA in healthy donors. This PCR relied on a set of 60 Vbeta primers and 13 Jbeta primers. Assay used: immunoSEQ multiplex PCR; TCRdb lists only in-frame clones, some missing. Of about 160,000 clones listed, roughly 85% are singletons. Source material: PBMCs. All receptors derive from a male donor in good health and CMV-seropositive.

The chain combines TRBV28 with TRBJ1-2; 8 nucleotides align to TRBD1. This CDR3 spans 14 amino acids. Germline-derived CDR1 and CDR2 are MDHEN and SYDVKM. V dropped 5 bases and J dropped 9; count of bases not matched to a gene: 11. DNA for the CDR3: TGTGCCAGCAGTGGTACAGACAGGGGCAATCGCTACACCTTC. The encoded protein is CASSGTDRGNRYTF.

This rearrangement joins TRBV19 to TRBJ2-2; TRBD2 might be the D (6 bases). The CDR3 totals 15 residues. With 1 base removed from V and 3 bases from J, the gap between germline ends came to 9 bases. Germline-derived CDR1 and CDR2 are LNHDA and SQIVND (reference sequence). The CDR3 DNA sequence: TGTGCCAGTAGTATAGGCCGGAGGGACACCGGGGAGCTGTTTTTT. Encoded protein: CASSIGRRDTGELFF.

The table lists this clone with a count of one. The V call is TRBV7-9, the J call TRBJ1-1, with TRBD1 as a possible D gene (6 bases). Germline CDR1 and CDR2: SEHNR and FQNEAQ (reference sequence). V lost 7 bases, J lost 4 bases, and 13 bases lay in between. The CDR3 consists of 13 residues. CDR3 in amino acids: CASTSQGITEAFF. Written as DNA, the CDR3 is TGTGCCAGCACCTCCCAGGGGATCACTGAAGCTTTCTTT. The variable domain in full, completed from reference TRBV7-9 and TRBJ1-1, reads DTGVSQNPRHKITKRGQNVTFRCDPISEHNRLYWYRQTLGQGPEFLTYFQNEAQLEKSRLLSDRFSAERPKGSFSTLEIQRTEQGDSAMYLCASTSQGITEAFFGQGTRLTVV.

This sequence joins TRBV5-5 and TRBJ2-7; D is perhaps TRBD2 (6 bases). Germline CDR1 SGHKS, CDR2 YYEKEE (reference sequence). V lost 5 bases and J 3 bases, leaving 18 bases between the germline ends. The CDR3 is made up of 15 amino acids. The CDR3 DNA reads TGTGCCAGCAGGTCTTACCGGGGAGGTGGCTACGAGCAGTACTTC. It specifies CASRSYRGGGYEQYF.

V is TRBV13 and J is TRBJ2-2; 7 bases align to TRBD1. V was clipped by 5 bases and J by 7 bases; unmatched bases: 4. The CDR3 runs to 13 residues. Germline CDR1 PRHDT, CDR2 FYEKMQ (reference sequence). The CDR3 here is CASSTTGNGELFF. CDR3 in DNA: TGTGCCAGCAGCACGACAGGGAACGGGGAGCTGTTTTTT.

This clone was found a few times. The chain combines TRBV6-1 with TRBJ1-1; D remains ambiguous. Looked up from germline, CDR1 is MNHNS and CDR2 is SASEGT. V was clipped by 4 bases and J by 0 bases, with 12 bases between them. The CDR3 sequence is 15 residues long. The CDR3 nucleotides read TGTGCCAGCAGTGGGAGGAGAGACTTGAACACTGAAGCTTTCTTT. This translates into CASSGRRDLNTEAFF.

This chain connects TRBV10-1 to TRBJ2-3; D ambiguous. V shed 4 bases and J shed 7 bases, with 12 bases lying between them. The germline gives CDR1 WNHNN, CDR2 SYGVQD (reference sequence). The CDR3 sequence is 13 residues long. The CDR3 spells CASSAQLRNTQYF. DNA of the CDR3: TGCGCCAGCAGTGCCCAGTTAAGAAATACGCAGTATTTT.

This clone has only one observation. The CDR3 spells CASSQDPGGLYEQYF. DNA of the CDR3: TGCGCCAGCAGCCAAGATCCGGGAGGGCTCTACGAGCAGTACTTC. V usage is TRBV4-1 and J usage is TRBJ2-5, with 8 bases matching TRBD2. The J call may be incorrect, as the DNA end agrees better with TRBJ2-7. Germline CDR1 is MGHRA and CDR2 is YSYEKL. The CDR3 consists of 15 residues.

This CDR3 reads CATSREGTLGTENTEAFF. The CDR3 bases are TGTGCCACCAGCAGAGAGGGAACCTTGGGGACAGAGAACACTGAAGCTTTCTTT. This chain links TRBV15 with TRBJ1-1, with 7 bases that match TRBD1. The germline V gene encodes CDR1 LNHNV and CDR2 YYDKDF (reference sequence). V dropped 0 bases and J dropped 1; count of bases not matched to a gene: 11. The CDR3 runs 18 residues.

This clone was recorded a few times. This chain joins TRBV7-2 and TRBJ1-4, with D perhaps matching TRBD1 (5 bases). Germline V CDR1 and CDR2: SGHTA, FQGNSA. This CDR3 is built from 14 residues. V was shortened by 5 bases and J by 4 bases, with 11 bases between the two germline ends. The CDR3 coding sequence is TGTGCCAGCAGCCACGGGGGGAGTAATGAAAAACTGTTTTTT. It encodes CASSHGGSNEKLFF.

This sequence joins TRBV19 and TRBJ2-1; the match to TRBD1 covers 9 bases. The CDR3 has 16 amino acids. The V gene's germline CDR1 is LNHDA and CDR2 SQIVND (reference sequence). The junction had 7 bases not matched to a gene; V was cut back by 3 bases and J by 4 bases. CDR3 bases: TGTGCCAGTAGTATCTCTCCGGGGACAGGGTACAATGAGCAGTTCTTC. This translates into CASSISPGTGYNEQFF.

The CDR3 sequence is CASSISGQNTEAFF. CDR3 sequence (DNA): TGTGCCAGTAGTATATCAGGACAGAACACTGAAGCTTTCTTT. This sequence joins TRBV19 and TRBJ1-1; possibly TRBD1 for D (5 bases). In germline, CDR1 is LNHDA, CDR2 SQIVND (reference sequence). This CDR3 spans 14 amino acids. Trimming stripped 2 bases from V and 1 base from J, with 8 bases between.

V gene TRBV12-5 combines with J gene TRBJ1-2; no clear D gene. Germline V gene lookup returns CDR1 LGHNT and CDR2 FRNRAP. Trimming pared 6 bases from V and 0 bases from J, leaving 14 bases between. The CDR3 has 15 amino acids. For the CDR3, the DNA is TGTGCTAGTGGGGGTGACTCCGGGTCTAACTATGGCTACACCTTC. Encoded protein: CASGGDSGSNYGYTF.

V usage is TRBV6-1 and J usage is TRBJ1-5; possible D gene TRBD1, 5 bases. V was trimmed by 9 bases and J by 7 bases, leaving 16 bases between them. The CDR3 has 13 residues. Germline values: CDR1 MNHNS, CDR2 SASEGT. The CDR3, as DNA: TGTGCCAGTAACTATCAGGGATGGCAGCCCCAGCATTTT. Its translation is CASNYQGWQPQHF.

This clone was found once. V is TRBV6-6 and J is TRBJ2-3, with TRBD2 matching 8 bases. CDR1 and CDR2 from the germline V gene are MNHNY and SVGAGI (reference sequence). The CDR3 has 16 amino acids. J gave up 1 base and V 6 bases, and 9 bases lay outside the gene matches. CDR3 amino acids: CASSPPRAGGTDTQYF. The CDR3, as DNA: TGTGCCAGCAGCCCACCTCGAGCGGGGGGCACAGATACGCAGTATTTT.

The V gene is TRBV7-8, the J gene TRBJ1-5; perhaps TRBD1 as D (6 bases). The germline V and J ends were trimmed by 2 bases and 1 base, with 27 bases remaining between them. Looked up from germline, CDR1 is SGHVS and CDR2 is FQNEAQ. The CDR3 is 21 residues long. For the CDR3, the DNA is TGTGCCAGCAGCTTAATCGTTTTTGGGGACATCCGCCCTTTAAGCAATCAGCCCCAGCATTTT. Its translation: CASSLIVFGDIRPLSNQPQHF.

As for this clone: Other DNA sequences of this sample code for an identical CDR3. The chain combines TRBV7-2 with TRBJ1-5; possibly TRBD1 for D (5 bases). The CDR3 is 13 amino acids. Germline assignment: CDR1 SGHTA and CDR2 FQGNSA. V was shortened by 5 bases and J by 4 bases, with 9 bases between the two germline ends. DNA for the CDR3: TGTGCCAGCAGCGATCGGGGGAATCAGCCCCAGCATTTT. Encoded protein: CASSDRGNQPQHF. Filled out from reference TRBV7-2 and TRBJ1-5, the complete variable domain reads GAGVSQSPSNKVTEKGKDVELRCDPISGHTALYWYRQSLGQGLEFLIYFQGNSAPDKSGLPSDRFSAERTGGSVSTLTIQRTQQEDSAVYLCASSDRGNQPQHFGDGTRLSIL.

This clone occurred once. The V gene is TRBV5-5, the J gene TRBJ1-6; 9 bases are a match to TRBD1. This CDR3 contains 15 residues. Trimming removed 3 bases from V and 5 bases from J; junction bases left unmatched: 3. Germline V gene sequence: CDR1 SGHKS, CDR2 YYEKEE (reference sequence). The CDR3 DNA is TGTGCCAGCAGCTGGGGACAGGGAGATAATTCACCCCTCCACTTT. Translating gives CASSWGQGDNSPLHF.

In DNA form, the CDR3 reads TGTGCCAGCAGCAGGGACAGTTGGGGCTACACCTTC. Translated, it gives CASSRDSWGYTF. The chain links TRBV7-9 to TRBJ1-2; 7 bases fit TRBD1. This CDR3 comprises 12 residues. Germline CDR1 reads SEHNR; CDR2 reads FQNEAQ (reference sequence). V was clipped by 5 bases and J by 8 bases; unmatched bases: 5.

This clone appeared a single time. CDR3 protein: CASTIQESWGYTF. Here the CDR3 DNA reads TGTGCCAGCACCATTCAAGAGTCGTGGGGCTACACCTTC. The V gene is TRBV7-9, the J gene TRBJ1-2; D gene ambiguous. This CDR3 is 13 amino acids long. Trimming shortened V by 7 bases and J by 8 bases, and 17 bases separated the two germline ends. Germline assignment: CDR1 SEHNR and CDR2 FQNEAQ (reference sequence).

This chain joins TRBV30 and TRBJ1-5; D unresolved. V was cut by 1 base and J by 6 bases, with 13 bases left in between. CDR1 GTSNPN and CDR2 SVGIG come from the germline V gene (reference sequence). This CDR3 contains 14 residues. The CDR3 DNA reads as TGTGCCTGGAGTGGAGGAGGTTTAGGTCAGCCCCAGCATTTT. It encodes CAWSGGGLGQPQHF.

This clone was seen a single time. The chain is built from TRBV18 and TRBJ2-7; D unresolved. Trimming left V 3 bases short and J 4 bases short, with 13 bases between. Germline lookup yields CDR1 KGHSH and CDR2 LQKENI. The CDR3 runs to 14 residues. The CDR3 loop is CASSPSPVMYEQYF. CDR3 DNA: TGTGCCAGCTCACCGAGCCCTGTTATGTACGAGCAGTACTTC.

The V call is TRBV5-4, the J call TRBJ1-4; 7 positions agree with TRBD1. Germline CDR1 reads SGHNT; CDR2 reads YYREEE (reference sequence). J gave up 7 bases and V 0 bases, and 3 bases lay outside the gene matches. The CDR3 runs to 14 residues. CDR3 nucleotides: TGTGCCAGCAGCTTGGGACAGGGAGCTGAAAAACTGTTTTTT. It encodes CASSLGQGAEKLFF.

V is TRBV7-8 and J is TRBJ2-3; the match to TRBD2 covers 7 bases. The germline V gene encodes CDR1 SGHVS and CDR2 FQNEAQ. This CDR3 comprises 14 residues. V lost 5 bases to trimming and J lost 3 bases; unmatched junction nucleotides: 5. CDR3 DNA sequence: TGTGCCAGCAGCAAAGCGGGACGGACAGATACGCAGTATTTT. This sequence encodes CASSKAGRTDTQYF.